One sample yielded the 30 T cell receptor beta chains listed below, sequenced in a study of CD8 T cells in Susac syndrome. RNA totalling roughly 0.45 to 1 ug underwent reverse transcription with random hexamers. TCRdb redid the calling of the immunoSEQ multiplex PCR reads with MiXCR, one entry per CDR3 protein. Seen here are around 150,000 distinct CDR3 sequences, 85% to 95% observed once, and the top ten hold roughly 0.2%. Sequenced material: CD8+ T cells from PBMCs. The receptors were gathered from a human donor with Susac syndrome.

The rearrangement joins TRBV20-1 to TRBJ2-7, with D perhaps matching TRBD2 (6 bases). The germline V gene has CDR1 DFQATT and CDR2 SNEGSKA (reference sequence). This CDR3 spans 14 amino acids. The V gene lost 1 base and the J gene lost 4 bases, with 14 bases spanning the gap. CDR3 amino acids: CSARVDGSGYEQYF. The CDR3 bases are TGCAGTGCTAGAGTTGACGGGAGTGGTTACGAGCAGTACTTC.

The rearrangement uses TRBV13 and TRBJ1-4; D gene ambiguous. The CDR3 covers 13 residues. Trimming stripped 3 bases from V and 6 bases from J, with 8 bases between. The germline gives CDR1 PRHDT, CDR2 FYEKMQ (reference sequence). The CDR3 loop is CASSLGAHEKLFF. CDR3 DNA: TGTGCCAGCAGCTTGGGCGCACATGAAAAACTGTTTTTT.

The chain combines TRBV3-1 with TRBJ2-5; TRBD2 matches at 12 bases. From germline, CDR1 is LGHDT and CDR2 YNNKEL (reference sequence). V shed 1 base, J shed 3 bases, and the junction held 18 bases outside the gene matches. The CDR3 runs to 21 residues. The CDR3 reads CASSQVGEENRLAGVKETQYF. Here the CDR3 DNA reads TGTGCCAGCAGCCAAGTGGGAGAGGAAAACCGACTAGCGGGAGTAAAAGAGACCCAGTACTTC.

This chain uses TRBV20-1 with TRBJ2-1; the match to TRBD2 covers 12 bases. Germline CDR1 DFQATT, CDR2 SNEGSKA (reference sequence). V lost 0 bases to trimming and J lost 10 bases; unmatched junction nucleotides: 13. This CDR3 has 17 residues. CDR3 protein: CSARDIVTSGSVGEQFF. The CDR3 DNA follows: TGCAGTGCTAGAGATATAGTGACTAGCGGGAGTGTTGGGGAGCAGTTCTTC.

The V call is TRBV30, the J call TRBJ1-1; D is uncertain. V was clipped by 1 base and J by 5 bases, with 11 bases between them. CDR3 length: 13 amino acids. Germline CDR1 is GTSNPN and CDR2 is SVGIG (reference sequence). This CDR3 is CAWSESVGTEAFF. CDR3 DNA: TGTGCCTGGAGTGAATCAGTGGGGACTGAAGCTTTCTTT.

V gene TRBV9 combines with J gene TRBJ2-1, with D perhaps TRBD1 (6 bases). This CDR3 is built from 14 residues. Trimming took 1 base from V and 10 from J, leaving 15 bases between them. CDR1 and CDR2 from the germline V gene are SGDLS and YYNGEE. This chain's CDR3 is CASSVYPGQPEQFF. DNA of the CDR3: TGTGCCAGCAGCGTATATCCAGGACAGCCGGAGCAGTTCTTC.

The chain links TRBV12-3 or TRBV12-4 to TRBJ2-7; D ambiguous. V was pared by 6 bases and J by 1 base, with 10 bases between. CDR3 size: 13 residues. CDR3 region: CASRPDGSYEQYF. CDR3 nucleotides: TGTGCCAGCAGACCCGACGGGTCCTACGAGCAGTACTTC.

This chain uses TRBV2 with TRBJ1-2, with D unresolved. V was cut by 10 bases and J by 6 bases, with 9 bases left in between. CDR1 and CDR2 (germline): SNHLY, FYNNEI. CDR3 length: 10 amino acids. CDR3 sequence reads: CANLRDGYTF. CDR3 sequence (DNA): TGTGCCAACCTCCGGGATGGCTACACCTTC.

V usage is TRBV7-8 and J usage is TRBJ2-3, with 12 bases that match TRBD2. CDR3 length: 17 residues. Germline V lookup: CDR1 SGHVS, CDR2 FQNEAQ. J gave up 1 base and V 6 bases, and 8 bases lay outside the gene matches. CDR3 nucleotide sequence: TGTGCCAGCAGTCATCTTTCTAGCGGGGGGGGCACAGATACGCAGTATTTT. Residues: CASSHLSSGGGTDTQYF.

V usage is TRBV7-9 and J usage is TRBJ1-2, with D tentatively TRBD1 (6 bases). Germline lookup yields CDR1 SEHNR and CDR2 FQNEAQ (reference sequence). V was clipped by 8 bases and J by 2 bases, with 15 bases between them. The CDR3 has 14 residues. CDR3 loop: CASEGGVGNYGYTF. CDR3 in DNA: TGTGCCAGCGAGGGGGGGGTAGGGAACTATGGCTACACCTTC.

The rearrangement links TRBV6-5 to TRBJ1-1, with 11 bases lining up with TRBD1. This CDR3 comprises 17 residues. V was clipped by 2 bases and J by 6 bases; unmatched bases: 11. The germline V gene has CDR1 MNHEY and CDR2 SVGAGI. The CDR3 region has the DNA TGTGCCAGCAGTTACACCGGACAGGGGGCAAGGTTGGCTGAAGCTTTCTTT. Translation gives CASSYTGQGARLAEAFF.

This rearrangement joins TRBV7-9 to TRBJ1-5, with D possibly TRBD1 on 6 matching bases. The CDR3 has 18 amino acids. V was cut by 5 bases and J by 4 bases, with 24 bases left in between. Germline V gene sequence: CDR1 SEHNR, CDR2 FQNEAQ (reference sequence). CDR3 region: CASSQAPWGASLNQPQHF. CDR3 sequence (DNA): TGTGCCAGCAGCCAGGCCCCCTGGGGGGCCAGTCTTAATCAGCCCCAGCATTTT.

This clonotype occurred once. The rearrangement links TRBV11-2 to TRBJ2-1, with 10 nucleotides matching TRBD2. Germline V CDR1 and CDR2: SGHAT, FQNNGV. Trimming removed 4 bases from V and 10 bases from J; junction bases left unmatched: 7. The CDR3 consists of 14 residues. CDR3 residues: CASSSSGRVEEQFF. The CDR3 nucleotides read TGTGCCAGCAGCTCGAGCGGGAGGGTGGAGGAGCAGTTCTTC.

This clonotype was detected once. The chain employs TRBV27 and TRBJ2-1, with D unresolved. Germline V gives CDR1 MNHEY, CDR2 SMNVEV (reference sequence). CDR3 length: 15 amino acids. V shed 6 bases and J shed 0 bases, with 12 bases lying between them. The CDR3 sequence is CASSHSASSYNEQFF. CDR3 nucleotide sequence: TGTGCCAGCAGCCACAGCGCTAGCTCCTACAATGAGCAGTTCTTC.

The J gene is TRBJ2-5, the V gene TRBV27; the match to TRBD1 covers 9 bases. Per germline, CDR1 MNHEY and CDR2 SMNVEV (reference sequence). The CDR3 is 16 amino acids. V was clipped by 3 bases and J by 5 bases; unmatched bases: 10. The CDR3 sequence: CASSFAYRGLGETQYF. In DNA form, the CDR3 reads TGTGCCAGCAGTTTCGCGTACAGGGGGCTTGGGGAGACCCAGTACTTC.

This clonotype occurred once. CDR3 nucleotide sequence: TGTGCCAGCAGCGTAGAATTGTCGGCACGGGATACGCAGTATTTT. This gives the protein CASSVELSARDTQYF. This rearrangement joins TRBV9 to TRBJ2-3; D ambiguous. Germline V gene sequence: CDR1 SGDLS, CDR2 YYNGEE. The CDR3 extends over 15 amino acids. V was clipped by 0 bases and J by 6 bases, with 14 bases between them.

Only a few counts were recorded for this clonotype. The chain is built from TRBV24-1 and TRBJ2-1; D unclear. The ends were cut back, 6 bases at V and 0 bases at J, with 8 bases in the middle. Germline-derived CDR1 and CDR2 are KGHDR and SFDVKD. There are 14 residues in the CDR3. This CDR3 is CATSSGSSYNEQFF. Here the CDR3 DNA reads TGTGCCACCAGTTCTGGTAGCTCCTACAATGAGCAGTTCTTC.

The rearrangement uses TRBV5-1 and TRBJ2-7, with D possibly being TRBD2 (5 bases). The ends were cut back, 0 bases at V and 3 bases at J, with 10 bases in the middle. Germline CDR1 and CDR2: SGHRS and YFSETQ. CDR3 size: 14 residues. CDR3 DNA: TGCGCCAGCAGCTTGGGGATTAGCGTCTACGAGCAGTACTTC. Translated, it gives CASSLGISVYEQYF.

CDR3 protein: CASSYSSRDYEPGELFF. CDR3 nucleotide sequence: TGTGCCAGCAGTTACTCGAGCCGGGACTACGAGCCCGGGGAGCTGTTTTTT. V usage is TRBV6-5 and J usage is TRBJ2-2; TRBD2 matches at 7 bases. The germline V gene encodes CDR1 MNHEY and CDR2 SVGAGI. CDR3 size: 17 residues. V lost 0 bases and J lost 6; bases outside the gene matches: 10.

The chain employs TRBV6-4 and TRBJ1-1; D is unresolved. The CDR3 spans 11 residues. V dropped 1 base and J dropped 6 bases, with 3 bases sitting between them. CDR1 is MRHNA, CDR2 SNTAGT, per germline. The CDR3 reads CASSDWAEAFF. CDR3 DNA: TGTGCCAGCAGTGACTGGGCTGAAGCTTTCTTT.

This rearrangement joins TRBV5-4 to TRBJ1-1; D possibly corresponds to TRBD1 (5 bases). Trimming took 0 bases from V and 4 from J, leaving 13 bases between them. CDR1 is SGHNT and CDR2 is YYREEE in the germline V gene (reference sequence). The CDR3 has 15 residues. The CDR3 here is CASSLGGTDATEAFF. The CDR3 DNA is TGTGCCAGCAGCTTGGGGGGGACCGATGCCACTGAAGCTTTCTTT.

The rearrangement uses TRBV11-3 and TRBJ2-3, with 9 bases that match TRBD1. V was clipped by 1 base and J by 2 bases; unmatched bases: 1. CDR1 is SGHNT and CDR2 is YENEEA in the germline V gene. The CDR3 covers 15 residues. CDR3 sequence (DNA): TGTGCCAGCAGCTTAGGGGACAGGGTCACAGATACGCAGTATTTT. It translates to CASSLGDRVTDTQYF.

The chain has TRBV6-5 and TRBJ2-1; the D is unclear. Trimming removed 0 bases at V and 10 bases at J, with 13 bases between. The V gene's germline CDR1 is MNHEY and CDR2 SVGAGI. The CDR3 is made up of 14 amino acids. The CDR3 region is CASSYSADATEQFF. The CDR3 bases are TGTGCCAGCAGTTACTCGGCCGACGCGACGGAGCAGTTCTTC.

V gene TRBV12-3 or TRBV12-4 combines with J gene TRBJ1-5; TRBD1 matches 9 bases. V was clipped by 7 bases and J by 1 base; unmatched bases: 5. The CDR3 sequence is 15 residues long. The CDR3 DNA is TGTGCCAGCACCGAACAGGGGGCGAGCAATCAGCCCCAGCATTTT. Amino acids: CASTEQGASNQPQHF.

The V and J genes are TRBV12-3 or TRBV12-4 and TRBJ2-5; D is uncertain. The CDR3 covers 14 residues. V shed 4 bases and J shed 0 bases, with 9 bases lying between them. CDR3 DNA sequence: TGTGCCAGCAGTTCGACGGAGTACCAAGAGACCCAGTACTTC. It translates to CASSSTEYQETQYF.

The V call is TRBV7-8, the J call TRBJ2-7, with 7 bases lining up with TRBD1. J gave up 0 bases and V 5 bases, and 4 bases lay outside the gene matches. The germline CDR1 and CDR2 sequences are SGHVS and FQNEAQ. The CDR3 spans 14 residues. CDR3 coding DNA: TGTGCCAGCAGCCACGGGACAGACTCCTACGAGCAGTACTTC. Amino acid sequence: CASSHGTDSYEQYF. The full variable domain, in which reference TRBV7-8 and TRBJ2-7 provide the parts outside the CDR3, is GAGVSQSPRYKVAKRGQDVALRCDPISGHVSLFWYQQALGQGPEFLTYFQNEAQLDKSGLPSDRFFAERPEGSVSTLKIQRTQQEDSAVYLCASSHGTDSYEQYFGPGTRLTVT.

The rearrangement uses TRBV9 and TRBJ2-3, with D possibly matching TRBD2 (6 bases). V shed 0 bases and J shed 3 bases, with 17 bases lying between them. The germline V gene has CDR1 SGDLS and CDR2 YYNGEE. The CDR3 consists of 17 residues. CDR3 residues: CASSVAGGNYRTDTQYF. The DNA of the CDR3 is TGTGCCAGCAGCGTAGCGGGCGGGAATTATCGTACAGATACGCAGTATTTT.

The V and J genes are TRBV4-1 and TRBJ2-5, with TRBD2 matching over 8 bases. V trimming: 4 bases; J trimming: 4 bases; junction bases outside the gene matches: 11. Looked up from germline, CDR1 is MGHRA and CDR2 is YSYEKL. The CDR3 has 16 residues. The CDR3 bases are TGCGCCAGCAGCCCCGCCGGGACTAGTTTTTCAGAGACCCAGTACTTC. Residues: CASSPAGTSFSETQYF.

The chain has TRBV10-3 and TRBJ2-3; weak D call: TRBD2 (5 bases). Germline lookup yields CDR1 ENHRY and CDR2 SYGVKD. The CDR3 contains 15 residues. Deletions cut 1 base from V and 6 bases from J, with 14 bases between. CDR3 amino acids: CAISELGVVVDTQYF. The DNA for the CDR3 is TGTGCCATCAGTGAGTTGGGAGTCGTGGTGGATACGCAGTATTTT.

The chain has TRBV3-1 and TRBJ2-7, with 7 nucleotides matching TRBD1. After removal of 0 bases from V and 0 bases from J, the junction contained 2 bases not matched to a gene. Germline lookup yields CDR1 LGHDT and CDR2 YNNKEL (reference sequence). CDR3 length: 15 residues. The CDR3: CASSQDRDSSYEQYF. The CDR3 coding sequence is TGTGCCAGCAGCCAAGACCGGGACAGCTCCTACGAGCAGTACTTC.